Sequencing of this TCR beta chain was carried out in a study of blood T cell repertoires in COVID-19. In the study overall: COVID-19 samples, acute and convalescent, were from the United States, Italy and Spain. PBMCs, B-cell-depleted T cells, or T cells provided the cDNA or gDNA that made up the material.

Per the original methods: It was from reference gene primer amplification that nucleated cell counts were estimated. The data were produced by immunoSEQ multiplex PCR, yet TCRdb's version contains in-frame clones alone and is incomplete. That table is the source of V, J and clone size, and D and trimming were worked out from the DNA. The sample contains about 44,000 clones, more than 70% of which appear only once. The CDR3 contains 13 residues. Germline assignment: CDR1 MNHNY and CDR2 SVGAGI (reference sequence). Trimming removed 2 bases at V and 5 bases at J, with 9 bases between. Sequencing was done on a sample of peripheral blood. V is TRBV6-6 and J is TRBJ2-5, with TRBD1 as a possible D gene (6 bases). The sequence was obtained from a woman in her 70s with acute or convalescent COVID-19. CDR3 residues: CASSYGGGETQYF. CDR3 in DNA: TGTGCCAGCAGTTACGGGGGCGGGGAGACCCAGTACTTC.